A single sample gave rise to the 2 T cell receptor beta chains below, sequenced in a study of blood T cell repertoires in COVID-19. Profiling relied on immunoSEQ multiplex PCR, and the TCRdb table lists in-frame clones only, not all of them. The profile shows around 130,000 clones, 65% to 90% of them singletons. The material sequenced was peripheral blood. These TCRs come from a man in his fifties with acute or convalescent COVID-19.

The CDR3 DNA reads as TGTGCCAGCAGCGGGACAGGGACAACTAATGAAAAACTGTTTTTT. Its protein product is CASSGTGTTNEKLFF. The gene calls are TRBV6-5 and TRBJ1-4, with TRBD1 matching over 9 bases. Per germline, CDR1 MNHEY and CDR2 SVGAGI. J was trimmed by 0 bases and V by 6 bases; bases with no gene match: 2. The CDR3 length is 15 residues.

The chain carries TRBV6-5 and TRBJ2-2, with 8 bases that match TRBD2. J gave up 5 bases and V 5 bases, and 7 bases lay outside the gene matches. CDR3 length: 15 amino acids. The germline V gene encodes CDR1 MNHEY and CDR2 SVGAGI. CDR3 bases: TGTGCCAGCAGTCTAAGCGGGAGCGGGACCGGGGAGCTGTTTTTT. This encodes CASSLSGSGTGELFF.